This T cell receptor beta chain appears in the sequencing data of a study of T cells in Graves' hyperthyroidism and ophthalmopathy. TCR beta CDR3 region amplification was performed from RNA transcripts. Researchers ran a first-round RT-PCR on the TCR CDR3 using the HTBI primer set. TCRdb passed the multiplex PCR reads through MiXCR, listing each CDR3 protein once. Of around 600,000 distinct CDR3 sequences in the sample, 14% were seen once. Study-level findings and limits: Most expanded thyroid clonotypes above 0.001 recurred in blood.

This clonotype was counted many times. The antigen is not known. Germline CDR1 reads DFQATT; CDR2 reads SNEGSKA (reference sequence). V lost 3 bases and J lost 3; bases outside the gene matches: 8. The CDR3 totals 15 residues. The chain uses TRBV20-1 and TRBJ2-7; the match to TRBD2 covers 10 bases. The specimen was blood. This clonotype was sampled from a woman aged 18-30 years with Graves' ophthalmopathy. CDR3: CSASLSGRAFYEQYF. The CDR3 DNA follows: TGCAGTGCTAGTCTGAGCGGGAGGGCCTTCTACGAGCAGTACTTC.